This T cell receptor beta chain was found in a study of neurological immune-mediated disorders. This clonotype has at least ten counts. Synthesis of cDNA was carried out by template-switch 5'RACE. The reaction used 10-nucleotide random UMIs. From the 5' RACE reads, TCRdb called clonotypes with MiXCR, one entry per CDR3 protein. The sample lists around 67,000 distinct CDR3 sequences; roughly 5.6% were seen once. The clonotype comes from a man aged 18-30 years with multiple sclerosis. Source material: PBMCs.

CDR3 in DNA: TGTGCCAGCAGCCCCCCTAGGGGGTCCTACGAGCAGTACTTC. As protein: CASSPPRGSYEQYF. This sequence joins TRBV7-8 and TRBJ2-7; maybe TRBD1 (6 bases). The CDR3 sequence is 14 residues long. Deletions cut 5 bases from V and 1 base from J, with 12 bases between. Germline loops: CDR1 SGHVS, CDR2 FQNEAQ.